Listed here are 4 T cell receptor beta chains from one sample, sequenced in a study of T-cell memory formation after mild COVID-19. TCRdb re-called the 5' RACE reads through MiXCR, storing one row per CDR3 protein. The sample records nearly 110,000 distinct CDR3 sequences, 9.5% to 15% being singletons. The specimen was PBMCs or a T cell subset sorted from them (not recorded which). These TCRs come from an adult woman who had mild COVID-19 (a few samples of this study predate the infection). Cell type and time point are not known.

The chain carries TRBV7-9 and TRBJ2-3; D gene uncertain. V gave up 8 bases and J gave up 0 bases, with 6 bases separating them. Germline V gene lookup returns CDR1 SEHNR and CDR2 FQNEAQ (reference sequence). The CDR3 is made up of 12 amino acids. DNA for the CDR3: TGTGCCAGCCGTACTAGCACAGATACGCAGTATTTT. Its translation is CASRTSTDTQYF.

This rearrangement joins TRBV4-1 to TRBJ1-2; D perhaps matches TRBD1 (5 bases). The ends were cut back, 6 bases at V and 2 bases at J, with 13 bases in the middle. The CDR3 has 14 residues. The germline V gene has CDR1 MGHRA and CDR2 YSYEKL. Here the CDR3 reads CASSPGTENYGYTF. CDR3 coding DNA: TGCGCCAGCAGTCCCGGGACGGAAAACTATGGCTACACCTTC.

This clonotype was seen at least ten times. The V call is TRBV7-9, the J call TRBJ2-2, with D possibly being TRBD1 (5 bases). Per the germline V gene, CDR1 is SEHNR and CDR2 is FQNEAQ (reference sequence). V was trimmed by 4 bases and J by 5 bases, leaving 17 bases between them. This CDR3 contains 16 residues. As DNA, the CDR3 is TGTGCCAGCAGCTCCCCACAGGACGCGAGAACCGGGGAGCTGTTTTTT. It yields the protein CASSSPQDARTGELFF.

This clonotype was counted only a few times. J is TRBJ2-1 and V is TRBV27, with 9 bases fitting TRBD2. The CDR3 is made up of 16 amino acids. The V and J ends lost 6 bases and 8 bases, in that order; junction bases with no gene match: 14. The germline CDR1 and CDR2 sequences are MNHEY and SMNVEV (reference sequence). The CDR3 nucleotides are TGTGCCAGCAGCCGAGGTAGTAGCGGGAGCAGGGATGAGCAGTTCTTC. It encodes CASSRGSSGSRDEQFF.